A selection of T cell receptor beta chains follows, all from one sample in a study of blood T cells in healthy people across ages. TCRdb used MiXCR to reprocess the 5' RACE reads, holding one entry per CDR3 protein. The sample carries approximately 1,100,000 distinct CDR3 sequences, 45% recorded once. The source material was blood. The receptors stem from a woman aged 60-75 years in good health. The conserved cysteine and the conserved F or W are not part of the CDR3 here.

CDR3,V,J
ASSLTSGSGYEQY,TRBV28,TRBJ2-7
ASGLAGGSTDTQY,TRBV12-5,TRBJ2-3
SVADSRGTDTQY,TRBV29-1,TRBJ2-3
ASSQLDRNGYT,TRBV23-1,TRBJ1-2
ASSLATVTVGDEQY,TRBV12-3/TRBV12-4,TRBJ2-5
ASGVIASEQF,TRBV9,TRBJ2-1
ASSYSVIGVTEAF,TRBV6-5,TRBJ1-1
ASSLGGGQQY,TRBV12-3/TRBV12-4,TRBJ2-3
SATQTSGCTDTQY,TRBV20-1,TRBJ2-3
ASTRAGGRQETQY,TRBV6-5,TRBJ2-5
SAPKEGANYGYT,TRBV20-1,TRBJ1-2
ASSRKQTLAGYEQY,TRBV11-2,TRBJ2-7
ASNTQYNSPLH,TRBV6-1,TRBJ1-6
ASSLNGGSEQY,TRBV12-3/TRBV12-4,.
SVGGLAVTYNEQF,TRBV29-1,TRBJ2-1
ASSLLDSSGANVLT,TRBV12-3/TRBV12-4,TRBJ2-6
ASSLAQGSRNRQEAF,TRBV5-1,TRBJ1-1
ASSLAGWPQH,TRBV5-1,TRBJ1-5
ASSFGSPGVKLAGVAHEQY,TRBV11-2,TRBJ2-7
AISSGKLF,TRBV2,TRBJ1-4
ATSGSSYNEQY,TRBV10-3,.
ATSRAPALIGEQF,TRBV15,TRBJ2-1
ASSRLAGLGNEQY,TRBV4-2,TRBJ2-5
ASSQGTSGFTDTQY,TRBV5-6,TRBJ2-3
SVGYREPYEQY,TRBV29-1,TRBJ2-7
SARMTYEQY,TRBV20-1,TRBJ2-7
ASSGDGYQETQY,TRBV6-1,TRBJ2-5
ASSPTGLEYTEAF,TRBV18,TRBJ1-1
SARLGDGSYNEQF,TRBV20-1,TRBJ2-1
ASAPHSRDTDTQY,TRBV2,TRBJ2-3
AIRLSGRAYNEQF,TRBV10-3,TRBJ2-1
ASSLAAGGLYNEQF,TRBV27,TRBJ2-1
ASGGGRTEAF,TRBV9,TRBJ1-1
ASSETQGIGYGYT,TRBV2,TRBJ1-2